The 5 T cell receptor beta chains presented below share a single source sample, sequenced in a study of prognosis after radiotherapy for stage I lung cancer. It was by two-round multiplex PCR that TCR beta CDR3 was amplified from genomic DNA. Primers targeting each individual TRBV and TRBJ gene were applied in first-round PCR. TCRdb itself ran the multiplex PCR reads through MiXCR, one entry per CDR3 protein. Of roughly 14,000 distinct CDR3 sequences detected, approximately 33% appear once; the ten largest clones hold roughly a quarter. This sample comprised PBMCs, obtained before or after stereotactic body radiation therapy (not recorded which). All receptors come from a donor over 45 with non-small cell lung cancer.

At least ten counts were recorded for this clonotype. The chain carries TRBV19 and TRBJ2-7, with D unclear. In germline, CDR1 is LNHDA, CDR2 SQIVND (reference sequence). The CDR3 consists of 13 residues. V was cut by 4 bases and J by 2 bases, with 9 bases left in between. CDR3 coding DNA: TGTGCCAGTAGTAGGACCGCCACCTACGAGCAGTACTTC. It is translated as CASSRTATYEQYF.

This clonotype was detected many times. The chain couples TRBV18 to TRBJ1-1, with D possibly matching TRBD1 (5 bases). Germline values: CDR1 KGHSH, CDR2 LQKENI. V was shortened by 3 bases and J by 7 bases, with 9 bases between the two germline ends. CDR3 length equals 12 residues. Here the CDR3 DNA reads TGTGCCAGCTCACCGAGCCAGGGTGAAGCTTTCTTT. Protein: CASSPSQGEAFF.

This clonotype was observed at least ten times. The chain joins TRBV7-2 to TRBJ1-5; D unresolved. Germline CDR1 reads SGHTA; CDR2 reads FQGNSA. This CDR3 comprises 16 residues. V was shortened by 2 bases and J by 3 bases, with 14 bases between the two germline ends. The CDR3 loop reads CASSLRARIPNQPQHF. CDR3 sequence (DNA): TGTGCCAGCAGCTTAAGGGCTCGGATCCCCAATCAGCCCCAGCATTTT.

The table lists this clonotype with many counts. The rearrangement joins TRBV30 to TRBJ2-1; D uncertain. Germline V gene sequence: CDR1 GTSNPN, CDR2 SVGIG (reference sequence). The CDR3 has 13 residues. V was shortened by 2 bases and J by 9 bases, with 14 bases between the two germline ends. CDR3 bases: TGTGCCTGGAGTTTCTTGGTTAGTGGTGAGCAGTTCTTC. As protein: CAWSFLVSGEQFF. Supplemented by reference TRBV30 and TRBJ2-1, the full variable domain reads SQTIHQWPATLVQPVGSPLSLECTVEGTSNPNLYWYRQAAGRGLQLLFYSVGIGQISSEVPQNLSASRPQDRQFILSSKKLLLSDSGFYLCAWSFLVSGEQFFGPGTRLTVL.

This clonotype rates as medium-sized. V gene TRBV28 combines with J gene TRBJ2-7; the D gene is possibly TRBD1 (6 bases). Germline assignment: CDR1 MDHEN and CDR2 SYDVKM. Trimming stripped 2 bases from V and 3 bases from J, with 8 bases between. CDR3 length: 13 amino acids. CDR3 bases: TGTGCCAGCAGTTTACCGGACAGCTACGAGCAGTACTTC. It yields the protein CASSLPDSYEQYF.